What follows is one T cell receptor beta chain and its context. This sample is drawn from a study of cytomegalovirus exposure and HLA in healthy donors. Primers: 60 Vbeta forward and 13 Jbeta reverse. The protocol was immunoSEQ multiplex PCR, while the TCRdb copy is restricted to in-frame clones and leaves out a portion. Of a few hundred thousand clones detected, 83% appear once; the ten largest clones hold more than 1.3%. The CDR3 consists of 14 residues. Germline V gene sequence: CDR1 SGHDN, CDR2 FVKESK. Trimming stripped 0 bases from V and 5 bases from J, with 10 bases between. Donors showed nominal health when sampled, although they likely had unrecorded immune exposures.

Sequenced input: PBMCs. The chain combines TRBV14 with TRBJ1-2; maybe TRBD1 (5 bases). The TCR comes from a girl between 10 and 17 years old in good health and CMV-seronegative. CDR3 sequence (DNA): TGTGCCAGCAGCCAAGAGTGGGCAGGGTATGGCTACACCTTC. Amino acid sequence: CASSQEWAGYGYTF.